Listed below are T cell receptor beta chains from one sample, sequenced in a study of cytomegalovirus exposure and HLA in healthy donors. Sequenced by immunoSEQ multiplex PCR; TCRdb stores in-frame clones only, minus some. Seen here are about 160,000 clones, approximately 76% observed once, and the top ten hold around 1.5%. The specimen sequenced was PBMCs. The receptors were gathered from a man in his fifties or sixties in good health and CMV-seronegative. The CDR3 runs from the conserved cysteine through the conserved F or W. D genes are given only for firm matches. A clone size is listed for some rows: how often the clone was seen (once, few, many), or a class if it is expanded.

CDR3 DNA: TGTGCCAGCAGCTTCGGACAGGTGCGCACAGATACGCAGTATTTT; CDR3 protein: CASSFGQVRTDTQYF; clone size: -; D gene: TRBD1; J gene: TRBJ2-3; V gene: TRBV7-2
CDR3 DNA: TGCGCCAGCAGCCAAGGAACAGAGTACGAGCAGTACTTC; CDR3 protein: CASSQGTEYEQYF; clone size: -; D gene: -; J gene: TRBJ2-7; V gene: TRBV4-3
CDR3 DNA: TGTGCCACCAGCACCGGGACAGGAGTCTCCTACGAGCAGTACTTC; CDR3 protein: CATSTGTGVSYEQYF; clone size: -; D gene: TRBD1; J gene: TRBJ2-7; V gene: TRBV15
CDR3 DNA: TGTGCCTGGCGAGTCTCAAATTCACCCCTCCACTTT; CDR3 protein: CAWRVSNSPLHF; clone size: -; D gene: -; J gene: TRBJ1-6; V gene: TRBV30
CDR3 DNA: TGTGCCAGCAGAGGACAGGTGGACTACGAGCAGTACTTC; CDR3 protein: CASRGQVDYEQYF; clone size: -; D gene: TRBD1; J gene: TRBJ2-7; V gene: TRBV25-1
CDR3 DNA: TGTGCCAGCAGCCCGGGTCCCTACTACGAGCAGTACTTC; CDR3 protein: CASSPGPYYEQYF; clone size: -; D gene: -; J gene: TRBJ2-7; V gene: TRBV5-4
CDR3 DNA: TGCGCCAGCAGCCGCGGACTAGCGGGGAGGGCAGATACGCAGTATTTT; CDR3 protein: CASSRGLAGRADTQYF; clone size: -; D gene: TRBD2; J gene: TRBJ2-3; V gene: TRBV4-1
CDR3 DNA: TGTGCCAGCTCATTACGGACAGGGAACACCGGGGAGCTGTTTTTT; CDR3 protein: CASSLRTGNTGELFF; clone size: many; D gene: TRBD1; J gene: TRBJ2-2; V gene: TRBV18
CDR3 DNA: TGTGCCAGCAGCCCCTGGACAGCACAAGAGACCCAGTACTTC; CDR3 protein: CASSPWTAQETQYF; clone size: few; D gene: -; J gene: TRBJ2-5; V gene: TRBV14
CDR3 DNA: TGTGCCAGCAGCCAAGATACAGGGGAGGTCTACGAGCAGTACTTC; CDR3 protein: CASSQDTGEVYEQYF; clone size: -; D gene: -; J gene: TRBJ2-7; V gene: TRBV14
CDR3 DNA: TGTGCCAGCAGCTTAGCAGCGGGGGGCTACAATGAGCAGTTCTTC; CDR3 protein: CASSLAAGGYNEQFF; clone size: few; D gene: TRBD2; J gene: TRBJ2-1; V gene: TRBV7-2
CDR3 DNA: TGTGCCAGCAGGCGGACAGGGAGGAATCAGCCCCAGCATTTT; CDR3 protein: CASRRTGRNQPQHF; clone size: -; D gene: TRBD1; J gene: TRBJ1-5; V gene: TRBV6-1
CDR3 DNA: TGTGCCAGCAGCGTAGGTAGAGGCCGCTTGGACAATGAGCAGTTCTTC; CDR3 protein: CASSVGRGRLDNEQFF; clone size: -; D gene: -; J gene: TRBJ2-1; V gene: TRBV9
CDR3 DNA: TGTGCCAGCAGTTTAATCTTCCGGTTAGCGGGCCAACCGGATACGCAGTATTTT; CDR3 protein: CASSLIFRLAGQPDTQYF; clone size: -; D gene: TRBD2; J gene: TRBJ2-3; V gene: TRBV28
CDR3 DNA: TGTGCCAGCAGCCTTCGGGAGTTCAACGAGCAGTACTTC; CDR3 protein: CASSLREFNEQYF; clone size: -; D gene: -; J gene: TRBJ2-7; V gene: TRBV7-9
CDR3 DNA: TGTGCCAGCAGCCGCGGACAGTGGGTCTCCTACGAGCAGTACTTC; CDR3 protein: CASSRGQWVSYEQYF; clone size: once; D gene: -; J gene: TRBJ2-7; V gene: TRBV7-8
CDR3 DNA: TGTGCCAGCAGTTCCCTAGCGGGGGGAGGCACAGATACGCAGTATTTT; CDR3 protein: CASSSLAGGGTDTQYF; clone size: -; D gene: TRBD2; J gene: TRBJ2-3; V gene: TRBV27
CDR3 DNA: TGTGCCAGCATCGACAGGGAAGAGACCCAGTACTTC; CDR3 protein: CASIDREETQYF; clone size: -; D gene: TRBD1; J gene: TRBJ2-5; V gene: TRBV28
CDR3 DNA: TGTGCCAGCAGTGAGGACAGGGACGGTGAAAAACTGTTTTTT; CDR3 protein: CASSEDRDGEKLFF; clone size: -; D gene: TRBD1; J gene: TRBJ1-4; V gene: TRBV2
CDR3 DNA: TGTGCCAGCAGCTTGTCTAGCGGCTACGAGCAGTACTTC; CDR3 protein: CASSLSSGYEQYF; clone size: few; D gene: TRBD2; J gene: TRBJ2-7; V gene: TRBV5-5
CDR3 DNA: TGTGCCAGCAGCCAGACTTCCGACACAGATACGCAGTATTTT; CDR3 protein: CASSQTSDTDTQYF; clone size: -; D gene: -; J gene: TRBJ2-3; V gene: TRBV6-5
CDR3 DNA: TGTGCCAGCAGCTTAGGGAGCGCCCTTCCCTACGAGCAGTACTTC; CDR3 protein: CASSLGSALPYEQYF; clone size: -; D gene: -; J gene: TRBJ2-7; V gene: TRBV7-8
CDR3 DNA: TGTGCCAGCACCTTAATTCAGGGTGTCGGGGAGCTGTTTTTT; CDR3 protein: CASTLIQGVGELFF; clone size: -; D gene: -; J gene: TRBJ2-2; V gene: TRBV28
CDR3 DNA: TGTAGGACAGGGACCCCCGGCACCTACAATGAGCAGTTCTTC; CDR3 protein: CRTGTPGTYNEQFF; clone size: -; D gene: TRBD1; J gene: TRBJ2-1; V gene: TRBV28
CDR3 DNA: TGTGCCAGCAGCCCCCTCCCGGGGACAAGAAGTAGCAATCAGCCCCAGCATTTT; CDR3 protein: CASSPLPGTRSSNQPQHF; clone size: -; D gene: -; J gene: TRBJ1-5; V gene: TRBV19
CDR3 DNA: TGCAGCGTACGGACACGCGGCGGCTACACCTTC; CDR3 protein: CSVRTRGGYTF; clone size: -; D gene: -; J gene: TRBJ1-2; V gene: TRBV29-1
CDR3 DNA: TGTGCCAGCAGCCACCCAGCGGGGGGGCAATCAGATACGCAGTATTTT; CDR3 protein: CASSHPAGGQSDTQYF; clone size: few; D gene: TRBD2; J gene: TRBJ2-3; V gene: TRBV4-2
CDR3 DNA: TGTGCCAGCAGCAAAGGGCTAGCGGGAGGAGATGAGCAGTTCTTC; CDR3 protein: CASSKGLAGGDEQFF; clone size: few; D gene: -; J gene: TRBJ2-1; V gene: TRBV21-1
CDR3 DNA: TGTGCCAGCAGCTTAGTTCAGGTACACGAGCAGTACTTC; CDR3 protein: CASSLVQVHEQYF; clone size: -; D gene: -; J gene: TRBJ2-7; V gene: TRBV7-2
CDR3 DNA: TGTGCCAGCAGTGAACGACTGGGGCCATCGGCTCGGGAGCAGTACTTC; CDR3 protein: CASSERLGPSAREQYF; clone size: -; D gene: -; J gene: TRBJ2-7; V gene: TRBV6-1
CDR3 DNA: TGTGCCAGCAGTTCCGGGGGGTACAATGAGCAGTTCTTC; CDR3 protein: CASSSGGYNEQFF; clone size: -; D gene: TRBD2; J gene: TRBJ2-1; V gene: TRBV28
CDR3 DNA: TGTGCCAGCTCACTCACACAGACCCCCACCGGGGAGCTGTTTTTT; CDR3 protein: CASSLTQTPTGELFF; clone size: -; D gene: -; J gene: TRBJ2-2; V gene: TRBV18
CDR3 DNA: TGTGCCAGCAGCCCAACCTACGAGCAGTACTTC; CDR3 protein: CASSPTYEQYF; clone size: -; D gene: -; J gene: TRBJ2-7; V gene: TRBV7-2
CDR3 DNA: TGTGCCAGTAGTATAAGGTACAGCAACACCGGGGAGCTGTTTTTT; CDR3 protein: CASSIRYSNTGELFF; clone size: once; D gene: -; J gene: TRBJ2-2; V gene: TRBV19
CDR3 DNA: TGTGCCAGCAGTTTATCGAGGGGCACAGATACGCAGTATTTT; CDR3 protein: CASSLSRGTDTQYF; clone size: once; D gene: -; J gene: TRBJ2-3; V gene: TRBV27
CDR3 DNA: TGTGCCAGCAGTGACTGGCAGGGGTCCGGCTACACCTTC; CDR3 protein: CASSDWQGSGYTF; clone size: -; D gene: -; J gene: TRBJ1-2; V gene: TRBV2
CDR3 DNA: TGCAGCGTCGACGGACAGGGTGACGAGCAGTACTTC; CDR3 protein: CSVDGQGDEQYF; clone size: -; D gene: TRBD1; J gene: TRBJ2-7; V gene: TRBV29-1
CDR3 DNA: TGCGCCAGCAGCTTGGCCGAGCCCGCGCTCTCCTACAATGAGCAGTTCTTC; CDR3 protein: CASSLAEPALSYNEQFF; clone size: -; D gene: -; J gene: TRBJ2-1; V gene: TRBV5-1
CDR3 DNA: TGTGCCAGCAGTATCCGGACAGCAGGCTATGGCTACACCTTC; CDR3 protein: CASSIRTAGYGYTF; clone size: -; D gene: -; J gene: TRBJ1-2; V gene: TRBV28
CDR3 DNA: TGCGCCAGCAGCCAAGATGCGGGAGCGAACACCGGGGAGCTGTTTTTT; CDR3 protein: CASSQDAGANTGELFF; clone size: -; D gene: TRBD2; J gene: TRBJ2-2; V gene: TRBV4-3